The 13 T cell receptor beta chains presented below share a single source sample, sequenced in a study of Ad26.COV2.S vaccination and SARS-CoV-2 variants. Clones were read by immunoSEQ multiplex PCR, and TCRdb kept only the in-frame ones, dropping some. The sample has roughly 300,000 clones; 80% to 90% are singletons. Treatment in this sample: 15 to 20 received Ad26.COV2.S at low or high dose, single or two shots; 5 received placebo; per-sample allocation not given. On day 63 after the first injection, vaccine and placebo recipients gave samples. The specimen was peripheral blood, collected in a trial of Ad26.COV2.S vaccine versus placebo. Receptor source: a person aged 18-60 years who received the Ad26.COV2.S COVID-19 vaccine or a placebo.

The CDR3 here is CATRGSPWGAGADNEQFF. CDR3 DNA: TGTGCCACCAGGGGTTCACCTTGGGGAGCGGGAGCAGACAATGAGCAGTTCTTC. The chain couples TRBV24-1 to TRBJ2-1; the match to TRBD2 covers 8 bases. This CDR3 has 18 amino acids. With V trimmed by 7 bases and J by 5 bases, 18 bases remained unmatched. Looked up from germline, CDR1 is KGHDR and CDR2 is SFDVKD.

The rearrangement uses TRBV6-2 or TRBV6-3 and TRBJ2-1; D is unclear. Trimming took 0 bases from V and 7 from J, leaving 10 bases between them. This CDR3 has 14 amino acids. CDR1 and CDR2 from the germline V gene are MNHEY and SVGEGT. The CDR3 protein is CASSYSGLGNEQFF. CDR3 nucleotides: TGTGCCAGCAGTTACTCGGGCCTAGGGAATGAGCAGTTCTTC.

This sequence joins TRBV7-9 and TRBJ2-7, with a weak D call TRBD2 (5 bases). The germline V gene encodes CDR1 SEHNR and CDR2 FQNEAQ (reference sequence). The CDR3 spans 15 residues. V was clipped by 1 base and J by 2 bases, with 12 bases between them. CDR3 amino acids: CASSLVGLATYEQYF. DNA of the CDR3: TGTGCCAGCAGCTTAGTCGGCCTAGCTACCTACGAGCAGTACTTC.

This clone was detected a few times. V usage is TRBV6-5 and J usage is TRBJ2-2; D is perhaps TRBD1 (5 bases). V was trimmed by 5 bases and J by 4 bases, leaving 11 bases between them. The germline V gene has CDR1 MNHEY and CDR2 SVGAGI. The CDR3 totals 14 residues. CDR3 in DNA: TGTGCCAGCAGTCCGGACATCTTCACCGGGGAGCTGTTTTTT. Translated: CASSPDIFTGELFF.

This chain connects TRBV7-8 to TRBJ1-5; 10 nucleotides line up with TRBD1. Per germline, CDR1 SGHVS and CDR2 FQNEAQ. This CDR3 is 16 amino acids long. Trimming cost V 2 bases and J 1 base; bases outside gene matches: 2. CDR3 coding DNA: TGTGCCAGCAGCTTAAGGGACAGGGGAAGCAATCAGCCCCAGCATTTT. Its protein is CASSLRDRGSNQPQHF.

The chain is built from TRBV28 and TRBJ1-2; 7 bases are a match to TRBD1. With 4 bases clipped from V and 6 bases from J, the junction kept 14 bases outside the gene matches. CDR1 and CDR2 from the germline V gene are MDHEN and SYDVKM. This CDR3 has 16 residues. The CDR3 DNA reads TGTGCCAGCAGTTCAACTTCCCTAGGGGGCGCGAATGGCTACACCTTC. Its protein is CASSSTSLGGANGYTF.

This clone has only a few counts. The genes are TRBV24-1 and TRBJ2-1; D might be TRBD1 or TRBD2, each matching 5 bases. This CDR3 spans 13 amino acids. The germline CDR1 and CDR2 sequences are KGHDR and SFDVKD. The V end lost 9 bases, the J end lost 8 bases, and 16 bases lay between the germline ends. In DNA, the CDR3 is TGTGCCACCGGGGGACGAGGGACGGATGAGCAGTTCTTC. It translates to CATGGRGTDEQFF.

The rearrangement uses TRBV6-6 and TRBJ1-6, with D unclear. This CDR3 spans 14 amino acids. CDR1 is MNHNY and CDR2 is SVGAGI in the germline V gene (reference sequence). V lost 6 bases, J lost 8 bases, and 14 bases lay in between. This CDR3 reads CASSYDIADSPLHF. The CDR3 DNA sequence: TGTGCCAGCAGCTACGACATAGCGGATTCACCCCTCCACTTT.

V usage is TRBV11-3 and J usage is TRBJ2-5; weak D call: TRBD2 (5 bases). Germline loops: CDR1 SGHNT, CDR2 YENEEA. The CDR3 totals 17 residues. V lost 7 bases to trimming and J lost 1 base, with 22 bases between them. This CDR3 is CASTTRGSVRAQETQYF. CDR3 nucleotides: TGTGCCAGCACCACCCGAGGAAGTGTGAGGGCCCAAGAGACCCAGTACTTC.

V gene TRBV7-9 combines with J gene TRBJ1-1; no reliable D call. Trimming removed 2 bases from V and 5 bases from J, with 12 bases in between. In germline, CDR1 is SEHNR, CDR2 FQNEAQ (reference sequence). The CDR3 is 14 amino acids. The CDR3 bases are TGTGCCAGCAGCTTAAGTGGTTCGGAAACTGAAGCTTTCTTT. Its translation: CASSLSGSETEAFF.

This chain connects TRBV7-2 to TRBJ2-3; maybe TRBD1 (5 bases). This CDR3 region has 15 residues. Germline lookup yields CDR1 SGHTA and CDR2 FQGNSA. V lost 1 base and J 3 bases, leaving 11 bases between the germline ends. For the CDR3, the DNA is TGTGCCAGCAGCTTAGTGGGGCAATTTACAGATACGCAGTATTTT. This sequence encodes CASSLVGQFTDTQYF.

The chain uses TRBV6-2 or TRBV6-3 and TRBJ1-1; maybe TRBD1 (6 bases). The CDR3 has 14 amino acids. Looked up from germline, CDR1 is MNHEY and CDR2 is SVGEGT. The germline V and J ends were trimmed by 5 bases and 4 bases, with 14 bases remaining between them. The CDR3 region is CASSRRQVGTEAFF. The CDR3 nucleotides read TGTGCCAGCAGTCGCCGACAGGTAGGCACTGAAGCTTTCTTT.

The chain recombines TRBV24-1 with TRBJ2-1; D call uncertain. The CDR3 is 16 amino acids. Trimming pared 4 bases from V and 0 bases from J, leaving 12 bases between. Per germline, CDR1 KGHDR and CDR2 SFDVKD. This CDR3 is CATSDRAWASYNEQFF. Here the CDR3 DNA reads TGTGCCACCAGTGACCGAGCCTGGGCCTCCTACAATGAGCAGTTCTTC.